Listed here are 6 T cell receptor beta chains from one sample, sequenced in a study of blood T cells in healthy people across ages. A sample-barcoded 5' primer and a J-beta primer mix were used in a second PCR of about 6 to 11 cycles. A single record per CDR3 protein comes from TCRdb applying MiXCR to the 5' RACE reads. The sample shows about 1,400,000 distinct CDR3 sequences, almost 60% of them seen only once. Sequences were obtained from blood. The receptors originated from a man aged 18-30 years in good health.

The rearrangement uses TRBV20-1 and TRBJ1-2, with a possible D match to TRBD1 (5 bases). Between the trimmed V and J ends, which lost 3 bases and 4 bases, there was a span of 15 bases. This CDR3 spans 14 amino acids. Germline CDR1 is DFQATT and CDR2 is SNEGSKA (reference sequence). This CDR3 reads CSASVIGGGYGYTF. The CDR3, as DNA: TGCAGTGCTAGCGTAATTGGGGGTGGCTATGGCTACACCTTC.

This chain links TRBV6-5 with TRBJ2-1, with D possibly TRBD1 on 8 matching bases. The DNA end favors TRBJ2-7, so the J call may be wrong. The CDR3 has 17 residues. Germline values: CDR1 MNHEY, CDR2 SVGAGI. CDR3 DNA: TGTGCCAGCAGTTACTCACAGGGGGGGAGCTCCTACAATGAGCAGTACTTC. Residues: CASSYSQGGSSYNEQYF.

Remarks on this clonotype: At one of its ends the junction is not consistent with the germline gene, which may arise from a read error. The V gene is TRBV5-1, the J gene TRBJ2-1; D call uncertain. Looked up from germline, CDR1 is SGHRS and CDR2 is YFSETQ. This CDR3 spans 16 amino acids. The CDR3 protein is CASSYNAASSYNEQFF. The CDR3 DNA is TGCGCCAGCAGCTATAACGCGGCAAGCTCCTACAATGAGCAGTTCTTT.

This chain uses TRBV20-1 with TRBJ2-7; D gene ambiguous. The V end was cut by 3 bases, the J end by 4 bases, with 16 bases between. The CDR3 contains 14 residues. The V gene's germline CDR1 is DFQATT and CDR2 SNEGSKA (reference sequence). As DNA, the CDR3 is TGCAGTGCTAGTTCAGGATCGGAATATTACGAGCAGTACTTC. Amino acid sequence: CSASSGSEYYEQYF.

V gene TRBV4-2 combines with J gene TRBJ2-7, with 10 bases fitting TRBD1. With V trimmed by 4 bases and J by 7 bases, 10 bases remained unmatched. The CDR3 runs 15 residues. Germline CDR1 LGHNA, CDR2 YNFKEQ. This CDR3 is CASSPAGQGSWEQYF. DNA for the CDR3: TGTGCCAGCAGCCCGGCGGGACAGGGGTCCTGGGAGCAGTACTTC.

V is TRBV6-5 and J is TRBJ2-3, with 11 bases fitting TRBD2. CDR3 length: 15 amino acids. V lost 6 bases and J lost 7; bases outside the gene matches: 9. Per the germline V gene, CDR1 is MNHEY and CDR2 is SVGAGI. The CDR3 DNA is TGTGCCAGCAGAACCACTAGCGGGAGTGACCATACGCAGTATTTT. Translating gives CASRTTSGSDHTQYF.